The 29 T cell receptor beta chains in this list originate from one sample, sequenced in a study of blood T cell repertoires in COVID-19. The method was immunoSEQ multiplex PCR; TCRdb's version includes in-frame clones alone and lacks a portion of them. The sample consists of 110,000 to 150,000 clones, 88% of them appearing once. The specimen was peripheral blood. The receptors here all came from a man between 65 and 85 years old with acute or convalescent COVID-19.

The chain couples TRBV28 to TRBJ2-7; possible D gene TRBD1, 5 bases. The CDR3 consists of 15 residues. V lost 3 bases and J 2 bases, leaving 14 bases between the germline ends. Germline lookup yields CDR1 MDHEN and CDR2 SYDVKM. The CDR3 loop is CASSFQGRVPYEQYF. The CDR3 DNA is TGTGCCAGCAGTTTCCAGGGCAGGGTCCCCTACGAGCAGTACTTC.

V and J are TRBV7-6 and TRBJ2-1; 7 nucleotides match TRBD2. The CDR3 is 14 residues long. V lost 1 base to trimming and J lost 9 bases; unmatched junction nucleotides: 6. CDR1 is SGHVS, CDR2 FNYEAQ, per germline. In nucleotides, the CDR3 is TGTGCCAGCAGCTTAGGGGGGGGGATTAGTGAGCAGTTCTTC. The encoded protein is CASSLGGGISEQFF.

The gene calls are TRBV5-5 and TRBJ2-5; TRBD1 aligns across 7 bases. The CDR3 consists of 18 residues. In germline, CDR1 is SGHKS, CDR2 YYEKEE (reference sequence). J gave up 3 bases and V 2 bases, and 16 bases lay outside the gene matches. The CDR3 DNA reads as TGTGCCAGCAGCTTTTTTGAACAGGGGCCGGGATCAAAAGAGACCCAGTACTTC. Translating it yields CASSFFEQGPGSKETQYF.

The chain recombines TRBV3-1 (or the pseudogene TRBV3-2) with TRBJ2-7; TRBD2 is a possible D gene (6 bases). Trimming shortened V by 5 bases and J by 2 bases, and 10 bases separated the two germline ends. Germline lookup yields CDR1 LGHDT and CDR2 YNNKEL (reference sequence). CDR3 size: 13 residues. CDR3 coding DNA: TGTGCCAGCAGCGGGGCGGGGACCTACGAGCAGTACTTC. Its protein is CASSGAGTYEQYF.

V usage is TRBV3-1 (or the pseudogene TRBV3-2) and J usage is TRBJ2-7, with 8 bases aligning to TRBD1. Losses at the gene ends were 1 base for V and 3 bases for J; bases not matched to a gene: 2. This CDR3 has 14 residues. Germline loops: CDR1 LGHDT, CDR2 YNNKEL (reference sequence). The chain's CDR3 is CASSQGTGIYEQYF. The CDR3, as DNA: TGTGCCAGCAGCCAAGGGACAGGGATCTACGAGCAGTACTTC.

The CDR3 loop reads CASSLMEGKQYF. The CDR3 nucleotides read TGTGCCAGCAGCTTAATGGAGGGGAAGCAGTATTTT. This sequence joins TRBV7-3 and TRBJ2-3, with a tentative D call TRBD2 (6 bases). From germline, CDR1 is SGHTA and CDR2 FQGTGA. CDR3 length: 12 amino acids. Trimming left V 1 base short and J 11 bases short, with 10 bases between.

This chain links TRBV9 with TRBJ1-3; tentatively, D is TRBD1 (6 bases). Trimming shortened V by 5 bases and J by 4 bases, and 16 bases separated the two germline ends. This CDR3 contains 15 residues. Germline V CDR1 and CDR2: SGDLS, YYNGEE. The CDR3 loop is CASSETGLDGNTIYF. The CDR3 DNA follows: TGTGCCAGCAGTGAAACAGGGTTGGACGGAAACACCATATATTTT.

This clone was recorded a few times. J is TRBJ2-7 and V is TRBV5-1; no clear D gene. Germline CDR1 is SGHRS and CDR2 is YFSETQ. The germline V and J ends were trimmed by 0 bases and 3 bases, with 7 bases remaining between them. This CDR3 contains 13 residues. For the CDR3, the DNA is TGCGCCAGCAGCTTGGACAGCTACTACGAGCAGTACTTC. Amino acids: CASSLDSYYEQYF. Filled out from reference TRBV5-1 and TRBJ2-7, the complete variable domain reads KAGVTQTPRYLIKTRGQQVTLSCSPISGHRSVSWYQQTPGQGLQFLFEYFSETQRNKGNFPGRFSGRQFSNSRSEMNVSTLELGDSALYLCASSLDSYYEQYFGPGTRLTVT.

This chain links TRBV19 with TRBJ2-1; 10 bases line up with TRBD1. V lost 11 bases and J lost 3; bases outside the gene matches: 7. The CDR3 extends over 14 amino acids. The germline gives CDR1 LNHDA, CDR2 SQIVND (reference sequence). CDR3 sequence (DNA): TGTGCCGCGTGGGACAGGGGCTTCTACAATGAGCAGTTCTTC. Translated, it gives CAAWDRGFYNEQFF.

The rearrangement uses TRBV3-1 (or the pseudogene TRBV3-2) and TRBJ2-6, with D perhaps matching TRBD1 (6 bases). V was clipped by 2 bases and J by 4 bases, with 15 bases between them. The CDR3 runs 17 residues. Germline V gives CDR1 LGHDT, CDR2 YNNKEL (reference sequence). The CDR3 spells CASSQNGQSPGANVLTF. Written as DNA, the CDR3 is TGTGCCAGCAGCCAAAACGGACAGTCACCAGGGGCCAACGTCCTGACTTTC.

The chain carries TRBV19 and TRBJ1-3; D is unresolved. Germline CDR1 LNHDA, CDR2 SQIVND (reference sequence). The CDR3 contains 15 residues. Trimming cost V 4 bases and J 1 base, with 11 bases left between them. The CDR3 protein is CASSTDDTSGNTIYF. The CDR3 bases are TGTGCCAGTAGTACCGACGACACTTCTGGAAACACCATATATTTT.

The V call is TRBV19, the J call TRBJ1-3; TRBD1 aligns across 9 bases. The CDR3 spans 15 residues. The germline V gene has CDR1 LNHDA and CDR2 SQIVND (reference sequence). V shed 5 bases and J 6 bases; nucleotides not matched to a gene: 8. The CDR3 DNA follows: TGTGCCAGTAGTCCAGCCGGACAGGGGATAAACACCATATATTTT. It codes for CASSPAGQGINTIYF.

The chain combines TRBV28 with TRBJ2-5, with D possibly being TRBD2 (6 bases). V lost 3 bases to trimming and J lost 4 bases, with 18 bases between them. The CDR3 sequence is 16 residues long. Germline assignment: CDR1 MDHEN and CDR2 SYDVKM. CDR3 DNA: TGTGCCAGCAGTTTCAAAGGGAGGTCAAGGTTAGAGACCCAGTACTTC. This encodes CASSFKGRSRLETQYF.

The chain carries TRBV7-8 and TRBJ2-5, with 10 positions matching TRBD1. This CDR3 comprises 15 residues. The V and J ends lost 3 bases and 1 base, in that order; junction bases with no gene match: 2. CDR1 is SGHVS, CDR2 FQNEAQ, per germline. CDR3 residues: CASSFGQGVQETQYF. The CDR3 region has the DNA TGTGCCAGCAGCTTTGGACAGGGGGTCCAAGAGACCCAGTACTTC.

V usage is TRBV5-1 and J usage is TRBJ2-3; D not certain. CDR3 length equals 16 residues. Trimming shortened V by 3 bases and J by 5 bases, and 19 bases separated the two germline ends. From germline, CDR1 is SGHRS and CDR2 YFSETQ. The CDR3 nucleotides read TGCGCCAGCAGCTCAGGAAAGGTACAGATTTTAGATACGCAGTATTTT. Its translation is CASSSGKVQILDTQYF.

This rearrangement joins TRBV7-6 to TRBJ1-6; tentatively, D is TRBD1 (5 bases). Trimming took 5 bases from V and 8 from J, leaving 16 bases between them. Germline CDR1 and CDR2: SGHVS and FNYEAQ. The CDR3 loop spans 15 amino acids. CDR3: CASSPQLGVDSPLHF. CDR3 in DNA: TGTGCCAGCAGCCCACAGTTAGGGGTTGATTCACCCCTCCACTTT. The full variable domain, rest sourced from reference TRBV7-6 and TRBJ1-6, is GAGVSQSPRYKVTKRGQDVALRCDPISGHVSLYWYRQALGQGPEFLTYFNYEAQQDKSGLPNDRFSAERPEGSISTLTIQRTEQRDSAMYRCASSPQLGVDSPLHFGNGTRLTVT.

The rearrangement uses TRBV20-1 and TRBJ2-6, with TRBD1 matching 8 bases. Germline CDR1 and CDR2: DFQATT and SNEGSKA (reference sequence). The CDR3 loop spans 16 amino acids. V lost 3 bases, J lost 0 bases, and 4 bases stayed unmatched. In DNA, the CDR3 is TGCAGTGCTAGTAAGACAGGGGCCTCTGGGGCCAACGTCCTGACTTTC. This translates into CSASKTGASGANVLTF.

This chain joins TRBV18 and TRBJ1-4; possible D gene TRBD1, 6 bases. Germline V lookup: CDR1 KGHSH, CDR2 LQKENI. The CDR3 runs 13 residues. Trimming pared 3 bases from V and 5 bases from J, leaving 7 bases between. CDR3 nucleotide sequence: TGTGCCAGCTCACCGGACAGAAATGAAAAACTGTTTTTT. Translation: CASSPDRNEKLFF.

The V and J genes are TRBV7-6 and TRBJ2-2, with 7 bases fitting TRBD2. V lost 5 bases to trimming and J lost 6 bases; unmatched junction nucleotides: 15. The CDR3 totals 17 residues. Germline CDR1 reads SGHVS; CDR2 reads FNYEAQ. CDR3 nucleotide sequence: TGTGCCAGCAGCCCTATTGGGGGGGAGATTTATTCCGGGGAGCTGTTTTTT. Protein sequence: CASSPIGGEIYSGELFF.

The chain joins TRBV19 to TRBJ2-3; D ambiguous. Trimming shortened V by 3 bases and J by 3 bases, and 7 bases separated the two germline ends. CDR3 length equals 13 residues. Germline-derived CDR1 and CDR2 are LNHDA and SQIVND (reference sequence). CDR3 region: CASSIMETDTQYF. The CDR3 bases are TGTGCCAGTAGTATTATGGAGACAGATACGCAGTATTTT.

The table lists this clone with a few counts. The V gene is TRBV10-1, the J gene TRBJ1-1; D not certain. Deletions cut 4 bases from V and 0 bases from J, with 6 bases between. Germline V gene data show CDR1 as WNHNN and CDR2 as SYGVQD (reference sequence). CDR3 length: 13 amino acids. The CDR3 DNA follows: TGCGCCAGCAGTGTTGGCATGAACACTGAAGCTTTCTTT. Protein sequence: CASSVGMNTEAFF.

The chain employs TRBV5-1 and TRBJ2-2; 13 nucleotides line up with TRBD2. The germline V gene encodes CDR1 SGHRS and CDR2 YFSETQ. The CDR3 is 17 residues long. The V segment lost 4 bases and the J segment 8 bases; nucleotides outside the gene matches: 11. The CDR3 sequence is CASSHGLAGVDGGELFF. The CDR3 nucleotides are TGCGCCAGCAGCCACGGACTAGCGGGAGTCGATGGTGGGGAGCTGTTTTTT.

This clone has just one count. The gene calls are TRBV5-1 and TRBJ2-1, with 11 bases lining up with TRBD1. This CDR3 has 15 residues. J was trimmed by 4 bases and V by 4 bases; bases with no gene match: 4. Germline loops: CDR1 SGHRS, CDR2 YFSETQ. This CDR3 reads CASSNGQGAYNEQFF. The CDR3 DNA is TGCGCCAGCAGCAATGGACAGGGGGCGTACAATGAGCAGTTCTTC. Looking up the rest from reference TRBV5-1 and TRBJ2-1 gives the full variable domain: KAGVTQTPRYLIKTRGQQVTLSCSPISGHRSVSWYQQTPGQGLQFLFEYFSETQRNKGNFPGRFSGRQFSNSRSEMNVSTLELGDSALYLCASSNGQGAYNEQFFGPGTRLTVL.

The rearrangement joins TRBV11-2 to TRBJ2-1; 7 bases are a match to TRBD2. The germline V gene encodes CDR1 SGHAT and CDR2 FQNNGV. The CDR3 totals 15 residues. The V segment lost 5 bases and the J segment 6 bases; nucleotides outside the gene matches: 10. CDR3 sequence: CASSNRSGGFNEQFF. The CDR3 DNA is TGTGCCAGCAGCAACCGATCGGGAGGTTTCAATGAGCAGTTCTTC.

J is TRBJ1-1 and V is TRBV29-1; tentative D call: TRBD1 (6 bases). In germline, CDR1 is SQVTM, CDR2 ANQGSEA. Trimming shortened V by 4 bases and J by 0 bases, and 12 bases separated the two germline ends. This CDR3 spans 14 amino acids. The CDR3 sequence is CSVVAGAVNTEAFF. CDR3 sequence (DNA): TGCAGCGTTGTAGCAGGGGCGGTGAACACTGAAGCTTTCTTT.

This clone was seen only a few times. This chain joins TRBV11-2 and TRBJ2-7; the D gene is possibly TRBD2 (5 bases). The CDR3 sequence is 15 residues long. The V gene lost 1 base and the J gene lost 6 bases, with 16 bases spanning the gap. CDR1 is SGHAT and CDR2 is FQNNGV in the germline V gene. The CDR3, as DNA: TGTGCCAGCAGCTTAGTTGTGTCGGGAAGCGCCGAGCAGTACTTC. Residues: CASSLVVSGSAEQYF.

This chain uses TRBV19 with TRBJ2-7, with D possibly being TRBD2 (5 bases). Trimming removed 8 bases at V and 6 bases at J, with 23 bases between. The germline V gene encodes CDR1 LNHDA and CDR2 SQIVND (reference sequence). CDR3 length equals 15 residues. The CDR3 sequence: CASRTADDFSGEQYF. DNA of the CDR3: TGTGCCAGTCGGACTGCGGACGACTTTTCTGGCGAGCAGTACTTC.

V gene TRBV5-1 combines with J gene TRBJ1-6; D ambiguous. The V gene's germline CDR1 is SGHRS and CDR2 YFSETQ. Trimming cost V 0 bases and J 10 bases, with 14 bases left between them. This CDR3 is 15 amino acids long. The CDR3 nucleotides read TGCGCCAGCAGCTTGGCGTCCCTTCGTTTCTCACCCCTCCACTTT. It codes for CASSLASLRFSPLHF.

The CDR3 DNA follows: TGCGCCAGCAGCCCAGCCCCGGGGGCAACTAATGAAAAACTGTTTTTT. Translation gives CASSPAPGATNEKLFF. The rearrangement links TRBV4-1 to TRBJ1-4; the D gene is possibly TRBD1 (5 bases). There are 16 residues in the CDR3. Between the trimmed V and J ends, which lost 4 bases and 0 bases, there was a span of 12 bases. Germline loops: CDR1 MGHRA, CDR2 YSYEKL.